The 30 T cell receptor beta chains in this list originate from one sample, sequenced in a study of cytomegalovirus exposure and HLA in healthy donors. Sequenced by immunoSEQ multiplex PCR; TCRdb stores in-frame clones only, minus some. Counted here are about 240,000 clones, around 88% occurring once; the ten biggest clones make up 1.2%. Sequences were obtained from PBMCs. These receptors were collected from a woman aged 25 to 45 in good health and CMV-seropositive.

The chain joins TRBV5-1 to TRBJ2-5; 8 positions match TRBD2. This CDR3 has 17 amino acids. V lost 3 bases, J lost 1 base, and 11 bases stayed unmatched. Germline V gene data show CDR1 as SGHRS and CDR2 as YFSETQ. The CDR3 region is CASSSRGSGTTQETQYF. DNA of the CDR3: TGCGCCAGCAGCTCGAGGGGTAGCGGGACTACCCAAGAGACCCAGTACTTC.

The CDR3 bases are TGCGCCAGCAGCCGGTTGGACAGGGAACAGCAGTTCTTC. Its translation is CASSRLDREQQFF. This chain links TRBV4-1 with TRBJ2-1; 8 bases match TRBD1. This CDR3 is 13 amino acids long. The germline CDR1 and CDR2 sequences are MGHRA and YSYEKL. Trimming cost V 4 bases and J 11 bases; bases outside gene matches: 7.

This clone was recorded only once. This chain joins TRBV5-4 and TRBJ2-1; 13 bases are a match to TRBD2. Germline assignment: CDR1 SGHNT and CDR2 YYREEE (reference sequence). J was trimmed by 5 bases and V by 2 bases; bases with no gene match: 4. There are 16 residues in the CDR3. The CDR3 sequence: CASSFGLAGAHNEQFF. The CDR3 region has the DNA TGTGCCAGCAGCTTTGGACTAGCGGGAGCCCACAATGAGCAGTTCTTC.

The chain joins TRBV4-2 to TRBJ1-2; D perhaps matches TRBD1 (5 bases). The germline V gene encodes CDR1 LGHNA and CDR2 YNFKEQ. CDR3 length: 13 amino acids. The V end lost 6 bases, the J end lost 2 bases, and 10 bases lay between the germline ends. For the CDR3, the DNA is TGTGCCAGCAGGGAGAAGGGGAACTATGGCTACACCTTC. Its protein product is CASREKGNYGYTF.

The V gene is TRBV5-6, the J gene TRBJ2-1; TRBD2 might be the D (5 bases). V dropped 4 bases and J dropped 6 bases, with 11 bases sitting between them. CDR3 size: 13 residues. CDR1 and CDR2 from the germline V gene are SGHDT and YYEEEE. The CDR3 is CASSPGLFNEQFF. CDR3 DNA: TGTGCCAGCAGCCCCGGACTTTTCAATGAGCAGTTCTTC.

This clone appeared once. CDR3 in DNA: TGTGCCAGCAGCTTCGGGACAGGGTCACCCGATGAGCAGTTCTTC. This encodes CASSFGTGSPDEQFF. The chain links TRBV11-2 to TRBJ2-1, with TRBD1 matching over 9 bases. From germline, CDR1 is SGHAT and CDR2 FQNNGV. Losses at the gene ends were 3 bases for V and 8 bases for J; bases not matched to a gene: 8. This CDR3 is 15 amino acids long.

The J gene is TRBJ2-3, the V gene TRBV4-2; TRBD2 matches 8 bases. Trimming at V came to 1 base and at J to 4 bases, leaving 7 bases not matched to a gene. This CDR3 region has 16 residues. Germline values: CDR1 LGHNA, CDR2 YNFKEQ. The CDR3 DNA reads TGTGCCAGCAGCCAAGTTACGGGAGGGCCTTCAGATACGCAGTATTTT. Translation: CASSQVTGGPSDTQYF.

The table lists this clone with a count of one. This chain links TRBV19 with TRBJ2-1; TRBD2 agrees at 9 bases. Germline assignment: CDR1 LNHDA and CDR2 SQIVND (reference sequence). Germline trimming cut 1 base from V and 6 bases from J; bases unmatched to any gene: 7. CDR3 length: 16 residues. CDR3 DNA: TGTGCCAGTAGTATAGGGGCGGGAGGGCCCAGCAATGAGCAGTTCTTC. Residues: CASSIGAGGPSNEQFF.

The chain employs TRBV18 and TRBJ2-1; TRBD2 matches 8 bases. The CDR3 runs to 15 residues. With V trimmed by 0 bases and J by 14 bases, 12 bases remained unmatched. The germline gives CDR1 KGHSH, CDR2 LQKENI. CDR3 sequence: CASSPPRVAGRREFF. The CDR3, as DNA: TGTGCCAGCTCACCACCGAGGGTAGCGGGACGCAGGGAGTTCTTC.

The V call is TRBV2, the J call TRBJ1-5; no reliable D call. V lost 3 bases, J lost 3 bases, and 12 bases lay in between. The CDR3 loop spans 15 amino acids. Germline V lookup: CDR1 SNHLY, CDR2 FYNNEI. The CDR3 reads CASSDPTVFNQPQHF. The CDR3 DNA reads TGTGCCAGCAGTGACCCTACAGTATTCAATCAGCCCCAGCATTTT.

The chain recombines TRBV27 with TRBJ1-5, with a possible D match to TRBD1 (5 bases). CDR1 MNHEY and CDR2 SMNVEV come from the germline V gene (reference sequence). This CDR3 region has 17 residues. The germline V and J ends were trimmed by 0 bases and 5 bases, with 17 bases remaining between them. CDR3: CASSLSPGHPADQPQHF. CDR3 nucleotide sequence: TGTGCCAGCAGTTTATCTCCTGGACACCCGGCGGATCAGCCCCAGCATTTT.

The chain has TRBV6-1 and TRBJ1-1; D is perhaps TRBD1 (5 bases). The CDR3 runs to 15 residues. The germline V gene has CDR1 MNHNS and CDR2 SASEGT. V lost 11 bases and J 1 base, leaving 20 bases between the germline ends. CDR3 sequence (DNA): TGTGCCGGATTTCCTTTCCAGGGCCCGAACACTGAAGCTTTCTTT. It codes for CAGFPFQGPNTEAFF.

This clone has a count of ten or more. V usage is TRBV6-4 and J usage is TRBJ1-5; D uncertain. Trimming pared 3 bases from V and 4 bases from J, leaving 10 bases between. The CDR3 is made up of 14 amino acids. Per germline, CDR1 MRHNA and CDR2 SNTAGT. Here the CDR3 reads CASSEEEENQPQHF. The CDR3 DNA reads TGTGCCAGCAGTGAAGAGGAGGAGAATCAGCCCCAGCATTTT.

This chain joins TRBV11-2 and TRBJ1-2, with D maybe TRBD1 (5 bases). V gave up 0 bases and J gave up 8 bases, with 16 bases separating them. Germline V gene lookup returns CDR1 SGHAT and CDR2 FQNNGV. The CDR3 totals 15 residues. CDR3 region: CASSLDPRTLAGYTF. The CDR3 DNA reads TGTGCCAGCAGCTTAGATCCCCGGACATTGGCGGGCTACACCTTC.

This chain links TRBV15 with TRBJ1-2; possibly TRBD1 for D (6 bases). Germline V gives CDR1 LNHNV, CDR2 YYDKDF (reference sequence). Trimming left V 2 bases short and J 0 bases short, with 10 bases between. The CDR3 is 15 amino acids. The DNA of the CDR3 is TGTGCCACCAGCAGATCCAGGGGTGCTAACTATGGCTACACCTTC. Translated: CATSRSRGANYGYTF.

The chain carries TRBV27 and TRBJ2-2; 8 bases match TRBD2. The length of the CDR3 is 17 residues. CDR1 is MNHEY, CDR2 SMNVEV, per germline (reference sequence). V gave up 3 bases and J gave up 5 bases; unmatched junction bases: 11. The CDR3 nucleotides read TGTGCCAGCAGTTTTCGGCCTAGCGGGTATTTTACCGGGGAGCTGTTTTTT. As protein: CASSFRPSGYFTGELFF.

The chain employs TRBV6-1 and TRBJ2-7, with 8 bases matching TRBD2. The germline CDR1 and CDR2 sequences are MNHNS and SASEGT. V gave up 1 base and J gave up 5 bases; unmatched junction bases: 7. This CDR3 contains 15 residues. The CDR3 region is CASSEEGGRSNEQYF. CDR3 coding DNA: TGTGCCAGCAGTGAAGAGGGCGGGAGGTCTAACGAGCAGTACTTC.

The CDR3 is CASSRTSGSRNEQFF. In DNA form, the CDR3 reads TGTGCCAGTAGTAGGACTAGCGGGAGTCGCAATGAGCAGTTCTTC. The chain is built from TRBV19 and TRBJ2-1; TRBD2 matches at 13 bases. Germline lookup yields CDR1 LNHDA and CDR2 SQIVND (reference sequence). V lost 4 bases and J lost 6; bases outside the gene matches: 3. This CDR3 region has 15 residues.

This clone was detected once. The chain recombines TRBV21-1 with TRBJ2-7; the table gives TRBD1 as D, unverified against the DNA. TRBV21-1 is marked as a pseudogene. CDR3 length equals 18 residues. CDR3 in amino acids: CASSNGVTGTGASYEQYF. Here the CDR3 DNA reads TGTGCCAGCAGCAATGGGGTTACCGGGACAGGGGCCTCCTACGAGCAGTACTTC.

This chain links TRBV5-5 with TRBJ2-7; 12 nucleotides line up with TRBD2. CDR3 length: 15 residues. J lost 5 bases, V lost 0 bases, and 3 bases had no gene match. Germline values: CDR1 SGHKS, CDR2 YYEKEE (reference sequence). CDR3 loop: CASSLGLAGVDEQYF. DNA for the CDR3: TGTGCCAGCAGCTTGGGACTAGCGGGAGTGGACGAGCAGTACTTC. Full variable domain (missing parts from reference TRBV5-5 and TRBJ2-7): DAGVTQSPTHLIKTRGQQVTLRCSPISGHKSVSWYQQVLGQGPQFIFQYYEKEERGRGNFPDRFSARQFPNYSSELNVNALLLGDSALYLCASSLGLAGVDEQYFGPGTRLTVT.

This clone has only a few counts. The rearrangement uses TRBV4-1 and TRBJ1-5; tentative D call: TRBD1 (6 bases). The germline V gene has CDR1 MGHRA and CDR2 YSYEKL. The CDR3 spans 16 residues. Trimming removed 0 bases at V and 0 bases at J, with 9 bases between. The CDR3 nucleotides read TGCGCCAGCAGCCAAGATAGGGGGGGTAGCAATCAGCCCCAGCATTTT. It codes for CASSQDRGGSNQPQHF.

The rearrangement joins TRBV5-6 to TRBJ2-7, with 7 bases that match TRBD1. Losses at the gene ends were 0 bases for V and 0 bases for J; bases not matched to a gene: 3. The CDR3 spans 15 residues. Germline loops: CDR1 SGHDT, CDR2 YYEEEE. The DNA of the CDR3 is TGTGCCAGCAGCTTGGTGGGGGACAGCTCCTACGAGCAGTACTTC. Protein product: CASSLVGDSSYEQYF.

CDR3 amino acids: CASSPPGAYEQYF. The CDR3 nucleotides are TGTGCCAGCAGCCCGCCGGGGGCCTACGAGCAGTACTTC. J is TRBJ2-7 and V is TRBV5-5; D may be TRBD2 (6 bases). Looked up from germline, CDR1 is SGHKS and CDR2 is YYEKEE (reference sequence). With 4 bases removed from V and 2 bases from J, the gap between germline ends came to 10 bases. CDR3 length: 13 residues.

For this clone: The same CDR3 is also encoded by other DNA sequences in this sample. The chain carries TRBV19 and TRBJ1-2; 7 nucleotides match TRBD1. The CDR3 runs 13 residues. J was trimmed by 7 bases and V by 3 bases; bases with no gene match: 5. Germline values: CDR1 LNHDA, CDR2 SQIVND (reference sequence). The DNA of the CDR3 is TGTGCCAGTAGTATGACGCAGGGGGGTGGCTACACCTTC. Translated, it gives CASSMTQGGGYTF.

The genes are TRBV7-3 and TRBJ2-7, with 10 bases matching TRBD2. Per the germline V gene, CDR1 is SGHTA and CDR2 is FQGTGA. The CDR3 runs to 15 residues. V gave up 5 bases and J gave up 1 base; unmatched junction bases: 5. The CDR3 protein is CASSQAGGPSYEQYF. In nucleotides, the CDR3 is TGTGCCAGCAGCCAAGCGGGAGGGCCGTCCTACGAGCAGTACTTC. The entire variable domain, with the rest obtained from reference TRBV7-3 and TRBJ2-7, is as follows: GAGVSQTPSNKVTEKGKYVELRCDPISGHTALYWYRQSLGQGPEFLIYFQGTGAADDSGLPNDRFFAVRPEGSVSTLKIQRTERGDSAVYLCASSQAGGPSYEQYFGPGTRLTVT.

This clone occurred once. The CDR3 bases are TGTGCCAGCAGCCCATACGTAGGAGGGACTGAAGCTTTCTTT. Amino acid sequence: CASSPYVGGTEAFF. This chain links TRBV6-5 with TRBJ1-1; no firm D call. Deletions cut 6 bases from V and 5 bases from J, with 16 bases between. CDR3 size: 14 residues. Germline assignment: CDR1 MNHEY and CDR2 SVGAGI.

V usage is TRBV7-9 and J usage is TRBJ2-2; possible D gene TRBD1, 5 bases. Trimming took off 7 bases at V and 5 bases at J, with 11 bases between the two ends. CDR3 length equals 13 residues. Looked up from germline, CDR1 is SEHNR and CDR2 is FQNEAQ (reference sequence). CDR3 bases: TGTGCCAGCACTCGAGACAGAACCGGGGAGCTGTTTTTT. It is translated as CASTRDRTGELFF.

The V and J genes are TRBV27 and TRBJ2-3, with 8 bases fitting TRBD2. Germline V gene sequence: CDR1 MNHEY, CDR2 SMNVEV (reference sequence). The V gene end was trimmed by 6 bases and the J gene end by 2 bases; junction bases not matched to a gene: 7. This CDR3 has 15 amino acids. The CDR3 is CASRDGTSPTDTQYF. CDR3 DNA sequence: TGTGCCAGCAGGGATGGGACTAGTCCCACAGATACGCAGTATTTT.

The chain employs TRBV27 and TRBJ2-3; no firm D call. Trimming took 3 bases from V and 3 from J, leaving 7 bases between them. Germline assignment: CDR1 MNHEY and CDR2 SMNVEV (reference sequence). This CDR3 has 13 residues. The CDR3 loop reads CASSFYQTDTQYF. The DNA for the CDR3 is TGTGCCAGCAGTTTTTATCAGACAGATACGCAGTATTTT.

This chain uses TRBV7-9 with TRBJ1-1, with unresolved D. From germline, CDR1 is SEHNR and CDR2 FQNEAQ (reference sequence). V lost 5 bases, J lost 3 bases, and 10 bases lay in between. The CDR3 totals 13 residues. The CDR3 reads CASSRSRDTEAFF. CDR3 nucleotide sequence: TGTGCCAGCAGCCGAAGTCGCGACACTGAAGCTTTCTTT.